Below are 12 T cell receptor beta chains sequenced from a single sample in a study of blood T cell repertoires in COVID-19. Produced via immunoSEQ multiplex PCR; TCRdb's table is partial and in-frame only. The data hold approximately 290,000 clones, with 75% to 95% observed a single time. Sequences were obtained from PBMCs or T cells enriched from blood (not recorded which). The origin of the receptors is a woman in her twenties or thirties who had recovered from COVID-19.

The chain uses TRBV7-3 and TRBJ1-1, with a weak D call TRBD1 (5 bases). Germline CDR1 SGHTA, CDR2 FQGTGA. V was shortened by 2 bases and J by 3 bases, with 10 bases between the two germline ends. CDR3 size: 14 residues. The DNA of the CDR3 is TGTGCCAGCAGCTTAGCAGGGTTGGACACTGAAGCTTTCTTT. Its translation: CASSLAGLDTEAFF.

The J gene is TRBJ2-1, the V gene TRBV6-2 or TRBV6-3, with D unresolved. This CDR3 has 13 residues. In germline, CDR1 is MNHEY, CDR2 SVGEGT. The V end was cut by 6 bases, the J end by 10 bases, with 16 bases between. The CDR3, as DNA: TGTGCCAGCAGCCGCGACCCCGCAGGAGAGCAGTTCTTC. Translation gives CASSRDPAGEQFF.

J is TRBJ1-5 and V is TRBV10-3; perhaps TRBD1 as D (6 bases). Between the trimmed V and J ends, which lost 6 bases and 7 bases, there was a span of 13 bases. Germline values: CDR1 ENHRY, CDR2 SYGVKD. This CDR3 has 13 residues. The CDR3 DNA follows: TGTGCCATCAGCCCAGGGGAAGAACAGCCCCAGCATTTT. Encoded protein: CAISPGEEQPQHF.

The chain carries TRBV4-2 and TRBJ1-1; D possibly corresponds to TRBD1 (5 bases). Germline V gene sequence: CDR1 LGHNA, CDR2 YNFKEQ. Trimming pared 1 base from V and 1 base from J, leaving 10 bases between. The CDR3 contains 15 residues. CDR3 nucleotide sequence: TGTGCCAGCAGCCAAGCGGGAGGGACGAACACTGAAGCTTTCTTT. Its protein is CASSQAGGTNTEAFF.

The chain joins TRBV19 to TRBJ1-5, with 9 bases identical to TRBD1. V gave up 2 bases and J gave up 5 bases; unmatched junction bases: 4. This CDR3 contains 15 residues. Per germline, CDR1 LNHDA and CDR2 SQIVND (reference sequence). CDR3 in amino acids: CASSIMGQGDQPQHF. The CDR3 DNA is TGTGCCAGTAGTATAATGGGACAGGGCGATCAGCCCCAGCATTTT.

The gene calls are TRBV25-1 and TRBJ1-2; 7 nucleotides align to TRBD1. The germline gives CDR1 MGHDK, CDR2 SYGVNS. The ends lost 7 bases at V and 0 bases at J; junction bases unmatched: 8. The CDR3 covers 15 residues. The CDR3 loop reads CASTSGTVSNYGYTF. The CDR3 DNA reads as TGTGCCAGCACCTCCGGGACAGTCTCTAACTATGGCTACACCTTC.

CDR3 sequence reads: CASGLRLAGYNEQFF. CDR3 sequence (DNA): TGTGCCAGCGGCCTTCGACTAGCGGGTTACAATGAGCAGTTCTTC. The gene calls are TRBV27 and TRBJ2-1, with 10 bases aligning to TRBD2. The V gene's germline CDR1 is MNHEY and CDR2 SMNVEV (reference sequence). The CDR3 runs to 15 residues. The V segment lost 8 bases and the J segment 4 bases; nucleotides outside the gene matches: 8.

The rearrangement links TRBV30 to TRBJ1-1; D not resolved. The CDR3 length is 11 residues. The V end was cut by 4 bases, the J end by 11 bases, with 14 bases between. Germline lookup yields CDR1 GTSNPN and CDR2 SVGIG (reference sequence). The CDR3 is CAWTSNIRAFF. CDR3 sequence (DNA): TGTGCCTGGACGTCTAACATCAGGGCTTTCTTT.

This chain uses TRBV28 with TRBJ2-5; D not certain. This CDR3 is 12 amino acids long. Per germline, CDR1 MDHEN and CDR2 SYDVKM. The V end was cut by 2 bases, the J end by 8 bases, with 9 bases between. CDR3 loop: CASSLKERTQYF. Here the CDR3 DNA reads TGTGCCAGCAGTTTAAAAGAGAGAACCCAGTACTTC.

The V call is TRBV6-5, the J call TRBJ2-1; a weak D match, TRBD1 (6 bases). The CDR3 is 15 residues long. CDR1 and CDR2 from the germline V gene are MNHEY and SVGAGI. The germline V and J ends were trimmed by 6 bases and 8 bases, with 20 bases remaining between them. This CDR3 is CASRQGWTPIDEQFF. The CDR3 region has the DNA TGTGCCAGCAGGCAGGGGTGGACTCCAATCGATGAGCAGTTCTTC.

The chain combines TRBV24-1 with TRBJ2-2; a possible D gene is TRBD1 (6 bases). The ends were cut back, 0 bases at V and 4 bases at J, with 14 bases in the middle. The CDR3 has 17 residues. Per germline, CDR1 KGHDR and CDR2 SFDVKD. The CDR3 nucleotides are TGTGCCACCAGTGATTTGCAACAGGGATATGGCACCGGGGAGCTGTTTTTT. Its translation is CATSDLQQGYGTGELFF.

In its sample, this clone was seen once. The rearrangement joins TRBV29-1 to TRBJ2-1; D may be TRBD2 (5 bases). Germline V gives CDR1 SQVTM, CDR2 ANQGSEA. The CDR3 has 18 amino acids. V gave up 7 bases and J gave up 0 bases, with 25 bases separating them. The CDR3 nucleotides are TGCAGCGCCGAGGGTCGGCTCGATATTGGGAGCTCCTACAATGAGCAGTTCTTC. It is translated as CSAEGRLDIGSSYNEQFF.